This entry describes one T cell receptor beta chain. No cognate antigen has been identified for it. Per-base qualities were not stored, and no clone one base away is much larger. The library was generated by the immunoSEQ multiplex PCR assay. For the multiplex PCR, a mixture combining 60 forward primers for TCR Vbeta segments and 13 reverse primers for TCR Jbeta segments was used. A multiplex PCR assay on genomic DNA amplified the CDR3 region of rearranged TCR beta genes. On the Illumina HiSeq System, the amplified TCR beta libraries were sequenced as 87-base-pair reads. Per the authors' processing: A later analysis counted about 80 million unique TCR beta chains across the 550 to 800 repertoires, and some 11 million of these chains were shared by at least two donors. A nearest-neighbor algorithm error-corrected the raw reads and collapsed the reads into unique sequences, merging closely related sequences to remove PCR and sequencing errors. Alignment of CDR3 sequences to IMGT reference sequences was used to assign V, D and J gene segments. Each retained sequence needed at least a six-nucleotide match to both a V gene segment and a J gene segment. A rearrangement counted as productive if the CDR3 had no stop codons and remained in frame with V and J, and every other rearrangement counted as non-productive. Following IMGT convention, CDR3 was defined as the stretch from the second conserved V-encoded cysteine to the conserved J-encoded phenylalanine. The earlier analysis of some 540 of the donors excluded any sequence lacking an unambiguous match to a single V gene segment. An earlier analysis of 500 to 600 of the donors classified V segments as functional when productive rearrangements were above 56.7% and as segregating when the standard deviation between donors was above 5%. To diagnose cytomegalovirus status from the catalog of TCR beta chain sequences, a statistical classification framework was built. In a later analysis, TCR nucleotide sequences were compared against IMGT/GENE-DB human TR gene sequences so that V and J genes could be assigned. The TCRdist pipeline was used in a later analysis to assign CDR3 sequences and most-parsimonious VDJ recombination scenarios. In a later analysis, each TCR beta chain was defined by its CDR3 amino acid sequence together with its V-gene family, and reads without a unique V-gene family were excluded. To address suspected cross-contamination and a sequencing artifact, a later analysis removed over 500 highly shared, low-generation-probability nucleotide sequences. For each public chain, a later analysis derived a clonal expansion index from normalized ranks of inferred template counts within each repertoire. Generation probabilities in a later analysis came from a VDJ recombination model fitted to out-of-frame rearrangements, and those results were checked against IGoR. In a later analysis, hypergeometric tests were used to score TCR-TCR, TCR-HLA and TCR-CMV co-occurrence, with a repertoire-size bias correction applied to TCR pairs. In a later analysis, false discovery rates were estimated by permuting HLA or CMV assignments 20 times. A later analysis grouped co-occurring TCRs with DBSCAN, adding TCRdist sequence similarity when clustering within HLA-allele-positive subsets. Co-occurrence clustering excluded repertoires with fewer than 30,000 or more than 120,000 public chains, plus five with anomalous nucleotide sharing. TCRdb took this table from immuneACCESS and kept in-frame rearrangements with V and J called. Such tables lack part of the clones; where checked against another copy, unresolved V genes explain under half of the gap, and the rest is unexplained. The V and J calls and clone size come from that table; D and trimming were worked out from the DNA. The sample table holds fewer than 250,000 clones, of which almost 80% were seen once. 1.5% to 2% of the sample is held by the ten biggest clonotypes.

The source of the sample is a study of cytomegalovirus exposure and HLA in healthy donors (TCRdb year 2017). Context from the whole study: According to an earlier analysis of several hundred of the donors, about 179 million T cells yielded 120 million or so unique TCR beta sequences and around 280 Gb of sequence data. About 280 gigabases of sequencing data and around 87 million unique TCR sequences were included in an early release covering around 600 HLA-typed donors. The genetic ancestry cluster associated with self-reported Caucasian donors included about 84% of the roughly 400 genotyped donors. The study aimed to test whether cataloging public T cell receptors could reveal signatures of past pathogen exposure. Using immunosequencing, the study profiled T cell repertoires from 666 subjects and related those repertoires to cytomegalovirus serostatus. In addition to the first cohort of 666 subjects, a separate validation cohort of approximately 130 different subjects was used. The study combined high-throughput TCR immunosequencing, statistical association of individual TCRs with disease status, and machine learning to predict cytomegalovirus infection status. A later analysis re-analyzed previously published TCR beta repertoires from several hundred donors and added high-resolution HLA genotyping to study TCR occurrence patterns. Rather than drawing on any new phenotypic data, the later analysis identified candidate immune exposures from TCR beta sequences and the way those sequences occurred across donors. An earlier analysis of several hundred of the donors applied high-throughput TCR beta sequencing to assess whether each TCR beta V gene segment acted as functional or pseudogenic. Donor age, sex, ethnicity and CMV serostatus were collected together with the repertoire data. In a later genetic analysis, genome-wide SNP genotypes for about 65% of the roughly 670 donors were used, and that subset was treated as a discovery cohort. All discovery cohort repertoires had been generated using a single sequencing platform. HLA typing covered class I and class II loci at four-digit resolution. Typing coverage varied by locus: about 620-640 donors for A, B, C, DRB1 and DQB1; about 520 for DQA1; 600 to 610 for DPA1; approximately 450 for DPB1. About 5 DR-DQ haplotypes were handled as single units for association and clustering, since linkage in the cohort was strong. Among approximately 370 genotyped donors of the cohort, an average of approximately 240,000 unique TCR beta nucleotide sequences was sequenced per donor, of which about 19% were non-productive. Overall study results and their limits: Compared with the roughly 670-donor mean, donors in an Asian-associated ancestry cluster had fewer N-insertions in productive TCRs, according to a later genetic analysis. The cohort was sequenced for TCR beta chains only, and without alpha or paired-chain data the features that could be detected were limited. The authors suggested that the approach could potentially be generalized to other disease states and immunological phenotypes. In a later analysis, some 17,000 TCR beta sequences were associated with specific HLA alleles at a false discovery rate of 0.05. The presence/absence analyses assumed that sequencing depth was roughly uniform across donors, and that assumption may not be true. A further reported finding was that TCR beta sequences accurately predicted the HLA-A and HLA-B alleles for most subjects in the first cohort. HLA typing was unavailable for some donors at each locus, so association tests used only the typed subset. In a later analysis, the rate of TCR association differed among HLA loci, with DRB1 alleles having the most associated TCRs and HLA-C alleles having the fewest. In both the original and validation cohorts, the classifier was reported to diagnose cytomegalovirus status with high specificity and sensitivity. The 87-base-pair reads could not distinguish some IMGT-functional V segments, including TRBV6-2 and TRBV6-3, so those segments were excluded. Strong co-occurrence of HLA alleles, especially DR and DQ, made assigning TCR associations to individual alleles difficult. A cluster of highly shared sequence variants was judged likely to be a technical artifact of the sequencing pipeline. Broadly in line with IMGT annotations, most TCR beta V segments showed up in productive rearrangements about 90% or about 30% of the time in an earlier analysis of 450 to 600 of the donors. In vitro tests confirmed that a few of the cytomegalovirus-associated TCR beta chains recognize cytomegalovirus antigens. Linkage disequilibrium might explain the correlated functional status among segregating V segments, but an unknown experimental factor could not be excluded. A total of some 180 TCR beta chains were listed by the study as associated with cytomegalovirus. A later analysis found that HLA-associated TCR beta chains were more clonally expanded and had lower generation probabilities than equally common non-associated chains. A later genetic analysis associated a missense DCLRE1C variant with V-gene and J-gene trimming of TCR beta chains, and an independent cohort replicated the association. Across donors, most TCR sequences were observed very rarely, whereas some public TCRs were present in many individuals. A later analysis found that most CMV-associated TCR beta chains appeared HLA-restricted, with HLA associations seemingly driven largely by CMV exposure. Some 15 rarely observed V segments, including chromosome 9 orphons, were excluded from the earlier analysis of some 590 of the donors because counts were too low. CMV serostatus was the only immune exposure information available for the cohort. A later analysis reported that several top co-occurrence clusters appeared linked to parvovirus B19, influenza, CMV and Epstein-Barr virus.

The CDR3 covers 16 residues, taking in both the cysteine and the phenylalanine. The kept DNA is CDR3 alone, 48 bases in frame from the first base. V and J lose 0 bases and 7 bases, and a span of 14 bases separates them. Per the germline V gene, SGHRS is the CDR1 and YFSETQ is the CDR2. The cohort comprised fewer than 700 healthy bone marrow donors. At the time of sampling, every cohort member was nominally healthy, though immune exposures that went unrecorded were likely present. The donor tested CMV seronegative, placing the donor among the 350 to 400 seronegative members of the cohort. Each donor provided a peripheral blood sample, and peripheral blood mononuclear cells were used for TCR beta sequencing. The Qiagen DNeasy Blood Extraction Kit was used to extract genomic DNA from the blood cell samples.

This clonotype originated in a woman aged 18 to 35 in good health and CMV-seronegative. In this chain, TRBV5-1 is recombined with TRBJ1-6, with the identity of the D gene unclear. The sequenced material came from PBMCs. The nucleotide sequence is TGCGCCAGCAGCTTGGGAGGTTCAGCAACAAATTCACCCCTCCACTTT. Its protein product is CASSLGGSATNSPLHF.